Listed below are T cell receptor beta chains from one sample, sequenced in a study of blood T cell repertoires in COVID-19. Sequencing used immunoSEQ multiplex PCR; TCRdb keeps in-frame clones, though not all of them. The table has approximately 280,000 clones, approximately 83% seen once. The sequenced sample consisted of peripheral blood. Source of these receptors: a woman aged 25 to 39 who had recovered from COVID-19. Each CDR3 is given with its conserved first and last residue. Fields, in order: clone size, D gene, V gene, J gene, CDR3 protein, CDR3 DNA. D genes are given only for firm matches. Clone size is not always given. Where it is, it says once, few, many or a class for expanded clones.

>.|.|TRBV2|TRBJ2-7
CASSRERTIEQYF
TGTGCCAGCAGTCGAGAGCGAACCATCGAGCAGTACTTC
>.|TRBD1|TRBV5-1|TRBJ2-7
CASPRDRAYEQYF
TGCGCCAGCCCACGGGACAGGGCCTACGAGCAGTACTTC
>.|.|TRBV15|TRBJ2-6
CATSRDGPGTSSGANVLTF
TGTGCCACCAGCAGAGATGGTCCCGGGACATCCTCTGGGGCCAACGTCCTGACTTTC
>few|.|TRBV12-3/TRBV12-4|TRBJ2-2
CASQYTGELFF
TGTGCCAGTCAATACACCGGGGAGCTGTTTTTT
>.|.|TRBV12-3/TRBV12-4|TRBJ2-2
CASSPQGSGELFF
TGTGCCAGCAGTCCTCAGGGTTCCGGGGAGCTGTTTTTT
>.|.|TRBV2|TRBJ2-7
CASSEWETMLYEQYF
TGTGCCAGCAGTGAGTGGGAGACAATGCTCTACGAGCAGTACTTC
>.|.|TRBV6-5|TRBJ1-2
CASSYMPDGGRYGYTF
TGTGCCAGCAGTTACATGCCCGATGGGGGCCGCTATGGCTACACCTTC
>.|TRBD2|TRBV20-1|TRBJ2-3
CSASVAGDFRDTQYF
TGCAGTGCTAGTGTAGCGGGAGATTTCAGAGATACGCAGTATTTT
>.|.|TRBV11-2|TRBJ2-5
CASSGGLVETQYF
TGTGCCAGCAGTGGGGGACTGGTAGAGACCCAGTACTTC
>.|TRBD2|TRBV4-3|TRBJ2-7
CASSWASGSYEQYF
TGCGCCAGCAGTTGGGCTAGCGGGAGCTACGAGCAGTACTTC
>.|.|TRBV6-1|TRBJ1-5
CASSELGGADQPQHF
TGTGCCAGCAGTGAATTGGGGGGGGCGGATCAGCCCCAGCATTTT
>.|TRBD2|TRBV28|TRBJ2-1
CASSFLAGQQNEQFF
TGTGCCAGCAGTTTTCTAGCGGGACAGCAGAATGAGCAGTTCTTC
>.|TRBD1|TRBV30|TRBJ1-2
CAWSEGADGYTF
TGTGCCTGGAGTGAGGGGGCAGATGGCTACACCTTC
>once|TRBD2|TRBV7-9|TRBJ2-7
CASILSRSGGSYEQYF
TGTGCCAGCATCCTAAGTAGGAGCGGGGGTTCCTACGAGCAGTACTTC
>.|.|TRBV11-2|TRBJ2-2
CASSRQGSTGELFF
TGTGCCAGCAGCCGTCAGGGGAGCACCGGGGAGCTGTTTTTT
>once|TRBD1|TRBV27|TRBJ1-4
CASSRGFGGQGDEKLFF
TGTGCCAGCAGTAGAGGATTTGGGGGACAGGGAGATGAAAAACTGTTTTTT
>once|.|TRBV7-8|TRBJ1-5
CASSLGRGKNQPQHF
TGTGCCAGCAGCTTAGGACGGGGGAAAAATCAGCCCCAGCATTTT
>.|.|TRBV25-1|TRBJ2-1
CASREGEQFF
TGTGCCAGCAGAGAGGGTGAGCAGTTCTTC
>.|.|TRBV10-3|TRBJ1-1
CAISGGGGNTEAFF
TGTGCCATCAGTGGGGGGGGAGGGAACACTGAAGCTTTCTTT
>.|.|TRBV28|TRBJ1-1
CASSFGGGTEAFF
TGTGCCAGCAGTTTTGGGGGCGGCACTGAAGCTTTCTTT
>.|TRBD1|TRBV23-1|TRBJ2-1
CASSHLGQGRALDNEQFF
TGCGCCAGCAGTCACCTTGGACAGGGTCGTGCGCTGGACAATGAGCAGTTCTTC
>.|TRBD2|TRBV7-3|TRBJ2-1
CASSLKGLASYNEQFF
TGTGCCAGCAGCTTAAAGGGACTAGCATCCTACAATGAGCAGTTCTTC
>few|TRBD1|TRBV5-4|TRBJ1-1
CASSFPVGQVIFF
TGTGCCAGCAGCTTCCCGGTGGGACAGGTAATTTTCTTT
>few|.|TRBV3-1/TRBV3-2|TRBJ1-5
CASSQDLNQPQHF
TGTGCCAGCAGCCAAGATCTAAACCAGCCCCAGCATTTT
>once|.|TRBV5-6|TRBJ1-5
CASSLVRAKGLGSNQPQHF
TGTGCCAGCAGCTTGGTGAGGGCAAAGGGTCTAGGTAGCAATCAGCCCCAGCATTTT
>.|TRBD1|TRBV5-5|TRBJ1-2
CASSFPNERQGKGGYTF
TGTGCCAGCAGCTTTCCTAACGAGAGACAGGGTAAAGGTGGCTACACCTTC
>.|TRBD2|TRBV4-2|TRBJ2-7
CASSQVSGGEQYF
TGTGCCAGCAGCCAAGTTTCGGGGGGCGAGCAGTACTTC
>.|TRBD1|TRBV28|TRBJ1-5
CASSPGTGSAQPQHF
TGTGCCAGCAGTCCCGGGACAGGATCTGCTCAGCCCCAGCATTTT
>.|.|TRBV6-5|TRBJ2-1
CASSLTVPGINEQFF
TGTGCCAGCAGTTTGACAGTCCCTGGGATCAATGAGCAGTTCTTC
>.|.|TRBV10-2|TRBJ2-3
CASSVKRTSTDTQYF
TGCGCCAGCAGTGTTAAGCGGACTAGCACAGATACGCAGTATTTT
>.|.|TRBV5-6|TRBJ1-5
CASSLGHPNQPQHF
TGTGCCAGCAGCTTGGGACACCCCAATCAGCCCCAGCATTTT
>.|.|TRBV9|TRBJ2-1
CASSDQVGRMNEQFF
TGTGCCAGCAGCGACCAGGTGGGTAGGATGAATGAGCAGTTCTTC
>once|TRBD2|TRBV2|TRBJ2-2
CASEGLAGSGLFF
TGTGCCAGTGAAGGACTAGCGGGGTCGGGGCTGTTTTTT
>.|TRBD2|TRBV7-9|TRBJ2-3
CASSLDASGGRTDTQYF
TGTGCCAGCAGCTTAGACGCTAGCGGGGGGCGCACAGATACGCAGTATTTT
>.|.|TRBV10-3|TRBJ1-1
CAIRRGTEAFF
TGTGCCATCAGAAGGGGCACTGAAGCTTTCTTT
>.|TRBD2|TRBV2|TRBJ2-7
CASRPGGKYEQYF
TGTGCCAGCAGACCCGGGGGGAAATACGAGCAGTACTTC
>.|.|TRBV28|TRBJ2-3
CASSGESTDTQYF
TGTGCCAGCAGCGGGGAGAGCACAGATACGCAGTATTTT